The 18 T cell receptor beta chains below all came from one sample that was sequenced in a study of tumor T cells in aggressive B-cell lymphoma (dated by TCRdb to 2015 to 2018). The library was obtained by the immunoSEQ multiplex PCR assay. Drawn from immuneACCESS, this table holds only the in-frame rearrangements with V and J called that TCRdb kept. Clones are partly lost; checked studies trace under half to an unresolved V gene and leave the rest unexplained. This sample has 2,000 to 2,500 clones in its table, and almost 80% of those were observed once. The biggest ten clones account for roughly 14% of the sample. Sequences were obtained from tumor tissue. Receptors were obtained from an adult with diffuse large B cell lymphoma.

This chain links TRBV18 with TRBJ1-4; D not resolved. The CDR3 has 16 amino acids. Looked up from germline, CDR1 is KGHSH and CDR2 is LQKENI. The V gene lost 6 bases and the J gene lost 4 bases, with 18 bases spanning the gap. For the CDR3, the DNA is TGTGCCAGCTCTCCAAGTCGCACGGGAAGTAATGAAAAACTGTTTTTT. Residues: CASSPSRTGSNEKLFF.

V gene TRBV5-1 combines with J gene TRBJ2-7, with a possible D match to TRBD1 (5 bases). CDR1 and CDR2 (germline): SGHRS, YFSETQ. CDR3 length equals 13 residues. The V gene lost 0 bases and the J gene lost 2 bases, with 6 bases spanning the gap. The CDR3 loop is CASSLAGTYEQYF. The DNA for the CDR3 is TGCGCCAGCAGCTTGGCAGGGACCTACGAGCAGTACTTC.

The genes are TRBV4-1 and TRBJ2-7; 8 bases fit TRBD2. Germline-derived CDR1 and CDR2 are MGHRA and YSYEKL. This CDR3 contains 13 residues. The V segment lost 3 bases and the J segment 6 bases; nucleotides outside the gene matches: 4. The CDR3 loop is CASSHGGAGEQYF. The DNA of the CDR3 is TGCGCCAGCAGCCACGGGGGGGCGGGCGAGCAGTACTTC.

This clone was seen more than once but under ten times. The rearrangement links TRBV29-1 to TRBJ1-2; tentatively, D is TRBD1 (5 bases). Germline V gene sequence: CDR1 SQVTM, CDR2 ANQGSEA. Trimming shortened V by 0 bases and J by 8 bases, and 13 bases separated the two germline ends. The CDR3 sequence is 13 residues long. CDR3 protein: CSVEDLQGRGYTF. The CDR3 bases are TGCAGCGTTGAAGATTTGCAGGGTAGGGGCTACACCTTC.

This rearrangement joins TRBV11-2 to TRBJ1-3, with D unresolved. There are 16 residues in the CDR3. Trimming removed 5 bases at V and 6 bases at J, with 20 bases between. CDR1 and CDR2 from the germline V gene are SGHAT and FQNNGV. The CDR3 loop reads CASSLWTQRKLNTIYF. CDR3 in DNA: TGTGCCAGCAGCCTATGGACCCAGCGGAAACTAAACACCATATATTTT.

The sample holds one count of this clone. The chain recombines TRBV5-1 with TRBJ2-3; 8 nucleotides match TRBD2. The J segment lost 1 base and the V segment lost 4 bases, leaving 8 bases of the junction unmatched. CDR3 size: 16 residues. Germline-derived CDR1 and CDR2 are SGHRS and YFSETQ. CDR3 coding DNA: TGCGCCAGCAGCGGGCGGGCGGGGGGCGGCACAGATACGCAGTATTTT. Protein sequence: CASSGRAGGGTDTQYF.

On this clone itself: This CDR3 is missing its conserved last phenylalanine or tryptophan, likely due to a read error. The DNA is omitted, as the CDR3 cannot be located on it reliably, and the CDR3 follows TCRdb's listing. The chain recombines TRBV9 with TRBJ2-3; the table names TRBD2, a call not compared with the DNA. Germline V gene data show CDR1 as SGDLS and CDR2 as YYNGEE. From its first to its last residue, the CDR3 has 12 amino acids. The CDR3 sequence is CASSVGCLAGLR.

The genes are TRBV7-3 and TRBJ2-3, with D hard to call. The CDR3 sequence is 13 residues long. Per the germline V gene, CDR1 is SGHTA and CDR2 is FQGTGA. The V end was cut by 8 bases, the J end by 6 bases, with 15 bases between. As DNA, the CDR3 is TGTGCCAGCGCAGACACGATTCGGGATACGCAGTATTTT. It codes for CASADTIRDTQYF.

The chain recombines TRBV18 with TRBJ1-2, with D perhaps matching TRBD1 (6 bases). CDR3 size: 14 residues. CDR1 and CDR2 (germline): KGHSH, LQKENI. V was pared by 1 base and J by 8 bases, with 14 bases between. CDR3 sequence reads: CASSPRDTSRGYTF. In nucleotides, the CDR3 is TGTGCCAGCTCACCACGGGACACCTCCAGAGGCTACACCTTC.

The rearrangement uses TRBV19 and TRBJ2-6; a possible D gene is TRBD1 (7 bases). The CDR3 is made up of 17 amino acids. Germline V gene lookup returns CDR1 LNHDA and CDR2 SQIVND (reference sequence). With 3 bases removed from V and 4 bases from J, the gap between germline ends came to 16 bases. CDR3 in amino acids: CASSIPTGRSGANVLTF. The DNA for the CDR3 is TGTGCCAGTAGTATCCCGACAGGGAGGTCCGGGGCCAACGTCCTGACTTTC.

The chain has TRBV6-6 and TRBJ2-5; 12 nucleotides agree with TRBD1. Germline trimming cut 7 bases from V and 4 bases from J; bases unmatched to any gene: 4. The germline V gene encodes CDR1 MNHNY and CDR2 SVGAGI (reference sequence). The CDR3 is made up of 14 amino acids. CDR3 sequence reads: CASTGTGGGETQYF. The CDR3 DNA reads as TGTGCCAGCACGGGGACAGGGGGCGGAGAGACCCAGTACTTC.

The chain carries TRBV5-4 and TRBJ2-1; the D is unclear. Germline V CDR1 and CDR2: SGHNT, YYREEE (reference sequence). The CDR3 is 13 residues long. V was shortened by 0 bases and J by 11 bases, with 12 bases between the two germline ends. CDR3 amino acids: CASSLGPRVKQFF. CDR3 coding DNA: TGTGCCAGCAGCTTGGGCCCCCGAGTTAAGCAGTTCTTC.

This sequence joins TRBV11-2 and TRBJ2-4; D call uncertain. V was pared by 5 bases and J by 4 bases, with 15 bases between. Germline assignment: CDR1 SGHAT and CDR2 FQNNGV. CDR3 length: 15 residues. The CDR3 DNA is TGTGCCAGCAGCAACCTTATGGGCAGTAAAAACATTCAGTACTTC. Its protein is CASSNLMGSKNIQYF.

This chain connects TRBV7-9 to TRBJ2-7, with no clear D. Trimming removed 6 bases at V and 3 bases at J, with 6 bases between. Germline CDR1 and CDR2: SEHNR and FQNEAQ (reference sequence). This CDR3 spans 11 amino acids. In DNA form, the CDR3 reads TGTGCCAGCAGTGGCCTCTACGAGCAGTACTTC. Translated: CASSGLYEQYF.

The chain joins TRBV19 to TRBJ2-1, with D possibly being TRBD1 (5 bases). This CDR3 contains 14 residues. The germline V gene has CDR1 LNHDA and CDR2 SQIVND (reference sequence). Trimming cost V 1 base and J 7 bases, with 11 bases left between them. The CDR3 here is CASSIGDSRNEQFF. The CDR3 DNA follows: TGTGCCAGTAGTATAGGAGACAGCCGGAATGAGCAGTTCTTC.

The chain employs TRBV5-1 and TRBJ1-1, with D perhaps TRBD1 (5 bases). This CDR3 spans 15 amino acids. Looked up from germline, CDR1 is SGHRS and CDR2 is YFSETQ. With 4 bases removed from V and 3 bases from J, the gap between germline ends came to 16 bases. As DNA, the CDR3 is TGCGCCAGCAGCCACGTGCAGGGCCGGTACACTGAAGCTTTCTTT. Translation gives CASSHVQGRYTEAFF.

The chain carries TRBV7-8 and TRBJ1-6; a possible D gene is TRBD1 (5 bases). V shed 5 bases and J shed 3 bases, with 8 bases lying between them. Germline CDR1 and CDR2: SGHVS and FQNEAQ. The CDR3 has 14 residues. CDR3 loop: CASSGGVYNSPLHF. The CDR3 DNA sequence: TGTGCCAGCAGCGGGGGGGTCTATAATTCACCCCTCCACTTT.

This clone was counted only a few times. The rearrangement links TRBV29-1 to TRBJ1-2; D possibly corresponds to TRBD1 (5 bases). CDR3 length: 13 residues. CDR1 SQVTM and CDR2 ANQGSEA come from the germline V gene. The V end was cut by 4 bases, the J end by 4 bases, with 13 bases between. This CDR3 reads CSVGSGGGYGYTF. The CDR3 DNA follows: TGCAGCGTTGGATCTGGGGGGGGCTATGGCTACACCTTC.